One sample yielded the 21 T cell receptor beta chains listed below, sequenced in a study of T cell changes during pregnancy in multiple sclerosis. Profiled with immunoSEQ multiplex PCR; TCRdb holds only in-frame clones, not every one. This repertoire shows around 56,000 clones, 75% to 95% found once; its top ten account for around 2.3%. The specimen comprised peripheral blood, sampled in the first trimester of pregnancy. These receptor sequences come from a female donor in good health, enrolled as a control in a pregnancy study.

This sequence joins TRBV5-1 and TRBJ1-2, with D possibly matching TRBD1 (5 bases). Trimming took 8 bases from V and 9 from J, leaving 17 bases between them. Germline V gene lookup returns CDR1 SGHRS and CDR2 YFSETQ. The CDR3 sequence is 12 residues long. The CDR3 spells CARNYQGGSYTF. In DNA form, the CDR3 reads TGCGCCAGGAACTATCAGGGTGGAAGCTACACCTTC.

The chain couples TRBV6-6 to TRBJ1-4, with TRBD1 as a possible D gene (6 bases). The CDR3 has 13 residues. Germline values: CDR1 MNHNY, CDR2 SVGAGI (reference sequence). V lost 7 bases and J lost 8, with 14 bases in between. The CDR3 region has the DNA TGTGCCAGCATTCAGGGGCCTACCGAAAAACTGTTTTTT. Translated, it gives CASIQGPTEKLFF.

V is TRBV6-1 and J is TRBJ1-5, with unresolved D. Germline CDR1 is MNHNS and CDR2 is SASEGT. V was cut by 2 bases and J by 6 bases, with 11 bases left in between. The CDR3 is made up of 14 amino acids. Here the CDR3 DNA reads TGTGCCAGCAGTGAATTCCGTCGGAGTCAGCCCCAGCATTTT. It codes for CASSEFRRSQPQHF.

This chain connects TRBV5-1 to TRBJ2-7; 9 bases map to TRBD2. V shed 1 base and J 3 bases; nucleotides not matched to a gene: 8. Germline-derived CDR1 and CDR2 are SGHRS and YFSETQ. The CDR3 runs 16 residues. CDR3 protein: CASSLSERGVLYEQYF. In DNA, the CDR3 is TGCGCCAGCAGCTTGTCAGAGCGGGGGGTCCTCTACGAGCAGTACTTC.

The genes are TRBV5-1 and TRBJ2-6; 10 bases align to TRBD2. From germline, CDR1 is SGHRS and CDR2 YFSETQ. There are 18 residues in the CDR3. V lost 4 bases and J lost 0; bases outside the gene matches: 7. CDR3 region: CASSRIAGGNSGANVLTF. CDR3 DNA sequence: TGCGCCAGCAGCAGAATAGCGGGGGGAAACTCTGGGGCCAACGTCCTGACTTTC.

This CDR3 is CASSQGHLLYSNQPQHF. In DNA form, the CDR3 reads TGTGCCAGCAGCCAGGGACATCTCCTTTATAGCAATCAGCCCCAGCATTTT. The gene calls are TRBV28 and TRBJ1-5; tentative D call: TRBD1 (6 bases). V lost 6 bases, J lost 0 bases, and 18 bases lay in between. The CDR3 is 17 residues long. Germline-derived CDR1 and CDR2 are MDHEN and SYDVKM.

The V call is TRBV19, the J call TRBJ1-1; D uncertain. The CDR3 length is 14 residues. Germline loops: CDR1 LNHDA, CDR2 SQIVND (reference sequence). V lost 7 bases to trimming and J lost 1 base, with 13 bases between them. CDR3 nucleotide sequence: TGTGCCAGTACTAGAGGTCGGCAGAACACTGAAGCTTTCTTT. It specifies CASTRGRQNTEAFF.

The chain employs TRBV5-8 and TRBJ1-2; no reliable D call. Per the germline V gene, CDR1 is SGHTS and CDR2 is YDEGEE. CDR3 length: 11 amino acids. Trimming cost V 1 base and J 8 bases, with 6 bases left between them. The CDR3 sequence is CASSLTAGYTF. CDR3 bases: TGTGCCAGCAGCTTGACAGCCGGCTACACCTTC.

The chain employs TRBV12-5 and TRBJ2-1; 9 nucleotides line up with TRBD1. The length of the CDR3 is 15 residues. Germline-derived CDR1 and CDR2 are LGHNT and FRNRAP. V gave up 6 bases and J gave up 2 bases; unmatched junction bases: 5. The CDR3 here is CASGTGTGTYNEQFF. CDR3 coding DNA: TGTGCTAGTGGGACCGGGACAGGGACCTACAATGAGCAGTTCTTC.

Written as DNA, the CDR3 is TGTGCAAGTCGCTTTGGGACAGGGGAGATACTTACGATCATTTACGAGCAGTACTTC. Protein product: CASRFGTGEILTIIYEQYF. This chain links TRBV12-2 with TRBJ2-7; TRBD1 is the table's D call and was not checked against the DNA. TRBV12-2 is flagged as a pseudogene. This CDR3 has 19 amino acids.

The J gene is TRBJ2-7, the V gene TRBV6-4; TRBD1 matches 10 bases. The CDR3 has 16 amino acids. J lost 6 bases, V lost 4 bases, and 12 bases had no gene match. Germline CDR1 and CDR2: MRHNA and SNTAGT. The CDR3 DNA reads as TGTGCCAGCAGTGCTGTACTGGGACAGGGGAATTGCGAGCAGTACTTC. Its protein is CASSAVLGQGNCEQYF.

The chain is built from TRBV7-9 and TRBJ2-7, with 7 bases matching TRBD1. Trimming removed 1 base from V and 7 bases from J; junction bases left unmatched: 10. CDR1 is SEHNR, CDR2 FQNEAQ, per germline (reference sequence). The CDR3 length is 15 residues. Written as DNA, the CDR3 is TGTGCCAGCAGCTTAGGGGGCAGGGGGTCGGGGGAGCAGTACTTC. It specifies CASSLGGRGSGEQYF.

The rearrangement uses TRBV9 and TRBJ2-2, with 12 bases lining up with TRBD1. The CDR3 is 14 amino acids. The V gene's germline CDR1 is SGDLS and CDR2 YYNGEE. V trimming: 10 bases; J trimming: 7 bases; junction bases outside the gene matches: 8. The CDR3 DNA is TGTGCCGCCCGGGACAGGGGGCTTGGCGGGGAGCTGTTTTTT. Encoded protein: CAARDRGLGGELFF.

The rearrangement links TRBV7-8 to TRBJ1-2; D not certain. Germline values: CDR1 SGHVS, CDR2 FQNEAQ. The CDR3 runs to 13 residues. V lost 4 bases and J lost 4, with 10 bases in between. CDR3 loop: CASSSVDFYGYTF. CDR3 nucleotides: TGTGCCAGCAGCTCAGTTGATTTCTATGGCTACACCTTC. The full variable domain, in which reference TRBV7-8 and TRBJ1-2 provide the parts outside the CDR3, is GAGVSQSPRYKVAKRGQDVALRCDPISGHVSLFWYQQALGQGPEFLTYFQNEAQLDKSGLPSDRFFAERPEGSVSTLKIQRTQQEDSAVYLCASSSVDFYGYTFGSGTRLTVV.

A few counts support this clone. This sequence joins TRBV23-1 and TRBJ2-5; D is possibly TRBD1 (5 bases). TRBV23-1 falls under the ORF class, with uncertain function. V was cut by 0 bases and J by 5 bases, with 7 bases left in between. CDR3 length equals 13 residues. The CDR3 DNA reads TGCGCCAGCAGTCAATCGCCAGGGGAGACCCAGTACTTC. Protein: CASSQSPGETQYF.

This clone occurred a few times. V usage is TRBV2 and J usage is TRBJ1-6; D might be TRBD1 (5 bases). Trimming cost V 5 bases and J 16 bases, with 12 bases left between them. Germline CDR1 is SNHLY and CDR2 is FYNNEI. The CDR3 loop spans 11 amino acids. DNA for the CDR3: TGTGCCAGCAGTAACCCGGGACTGCTCCACTTT. Amino acid sequence: CASSNPGLLHF.

The V and J genes are TRBV19 and TRBJ2-7; TRBD2 matches 9 bases. The CDR3 spans 11 residues. Looked up from germline, CDR1 is LNHDA and CDR2 is SQIVND (reference sequence). The CDR3 loop reads CAAGGNYEQYF. The CDR3 bases are TGTGCTGCGGGAGGGAACTACGAGCAGTACTTC. The variable domain in full, with the rest retrieved from reference TRBV19 and TRBJ2-7, is DGGITQSPKYLFRKEGQNVTLSCEQNLNHDAMYWYRQDPGQGLRLIYYSQIVNDFQKGDIAEGYSVSREKKESFPLTVTSAQKNPTAFYLCAAGGNYEQYFGPGTRLTVT.

The CDR3: CASSYRGRSGNTIYF. The CDR3 nucleotides are TGTGCCAGCAGCTACAGGGGGAGATCTGGAAACACCATATATTTT. V and J are TRBV25-1 and TRBJ1-3; TRBD1 matches at 8 bases. CDR1 and CDR2 (germline): MGHDK, SYGVNS. The CDR3 is 15 residues long. With 6 bases clipped from V and 1 base from J, the junction kept 5 bases outside the gene matches.

This clone showed up just once. The chain links TRBV30 to TRBJ1-5; the D gene is possibly TRBD1 (6 bases). Germline CDR1 and CDR2: GTSNPN and SVGIG (reference sequence). Deletions cut 0 bases from V and 3 bases from J, with 9 bases between. This CDR3 is 14 amino acids long. The CDR3 loop reads CAWSVGGVNQPQHF. Here the CDR3 DNA reads TGTGCCTGGAGTGTTGGGGGCGTCAATCAGCCCCAGCATTTT. Looking up the rest from reference TRBV30 and TRBJ1-5 gives the full variable domain: SQTIHQWPATLVQPVGSPLSLECTVEGTSNPNLYWYRQAAGRGLQLLFYSVGIGQISSEVPQNLSASRPQDRQFILSSKKLLLSDSGFYLCAWSVGGVNQPQHFGDGTRLSIL.

This chain joins TRBV29-1 and TRBJ2-1; tentative D call: TRBD2 (5 bases). The germline V gene has CDR1 SQVTM and CDR2 ANQGSEA. The V gene lost 7 bases and the J gene lost 6 bases, with 16 bases spanning the gap. CDR3 length: 13 residues. CDR3 DNA: TGCAGCGCCTCTCCGACTGAGGGCAATGAGCAGTTCTTC. Its translation: CSASPTEGNEQFF.

This clone was seen a few times. V is TRBV27 and J is TRBJ2-7; D might be TRBD1 (6 bases). Germline V gene sequence: CDR1 MNHEY, CDR2 SMNVEV (reference sequence). CDR3 size: 14 residues. Trimming stripped 2 bases from V and 7 bases from J, with 15 bases between. CDR3 sequence: CASSLQGNLGEQYF. CDR3 nucleotides: TGTGCCAGCAGTTTACAGGGGAATCTAGGTGAGCAGTACTTC.